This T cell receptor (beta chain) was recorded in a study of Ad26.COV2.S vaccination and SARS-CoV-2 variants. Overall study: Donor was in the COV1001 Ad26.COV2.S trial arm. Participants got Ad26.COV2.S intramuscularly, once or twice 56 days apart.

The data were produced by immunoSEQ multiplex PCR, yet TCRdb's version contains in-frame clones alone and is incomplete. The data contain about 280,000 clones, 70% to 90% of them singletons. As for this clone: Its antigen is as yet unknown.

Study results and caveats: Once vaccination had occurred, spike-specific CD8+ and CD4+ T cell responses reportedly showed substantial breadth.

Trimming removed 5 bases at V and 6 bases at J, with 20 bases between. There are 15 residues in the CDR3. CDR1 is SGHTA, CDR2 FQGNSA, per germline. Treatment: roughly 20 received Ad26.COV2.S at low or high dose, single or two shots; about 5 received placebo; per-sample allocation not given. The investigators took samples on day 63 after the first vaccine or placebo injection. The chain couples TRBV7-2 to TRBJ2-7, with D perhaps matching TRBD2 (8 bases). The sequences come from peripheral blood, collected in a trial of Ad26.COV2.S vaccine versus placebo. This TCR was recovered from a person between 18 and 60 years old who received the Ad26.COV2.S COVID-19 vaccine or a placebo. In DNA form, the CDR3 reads TGTGCCAGCAGCCAGGGGGTAGCGGGGAGAAGCGAGCAGTACTTC. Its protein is CASSQGVAGRSEQYF.